This T cell receptor (beta chain) emerged from a study of blood T cell repertoires in COVID-19. About the study: The United States, Italy and Spain were the sources of the acute and convalescent COVID-19 samples.

The data were produced by immunoSEQ multiplex PCR, yet TCRdb's version contains in-frame clones alone and is incomplete. The sample shows 150,000 to 200,000 clones, approximately 80% of them seen only once. V was cut by 6 bases and J by 13 bases, with 26 bases left in between. The germline V gene has CDR1 SGHDT and CDR2 YYEEEE. The CDR3 runs to 14 residues. The sample comprised peripheral blood. This receptor was taken from a human donor in a cohort sampled during active COVID-19. The chain employs TRBV5-6 and TRBJ2-7, with D possibly TRBD1 on 6 matching bases. The CDR3 nucleotides are TGTGCCAGCACCACGTGGGGACAAAACGTTTGGTACTACTTC. Residues: CASTTWGQNVWYYF.